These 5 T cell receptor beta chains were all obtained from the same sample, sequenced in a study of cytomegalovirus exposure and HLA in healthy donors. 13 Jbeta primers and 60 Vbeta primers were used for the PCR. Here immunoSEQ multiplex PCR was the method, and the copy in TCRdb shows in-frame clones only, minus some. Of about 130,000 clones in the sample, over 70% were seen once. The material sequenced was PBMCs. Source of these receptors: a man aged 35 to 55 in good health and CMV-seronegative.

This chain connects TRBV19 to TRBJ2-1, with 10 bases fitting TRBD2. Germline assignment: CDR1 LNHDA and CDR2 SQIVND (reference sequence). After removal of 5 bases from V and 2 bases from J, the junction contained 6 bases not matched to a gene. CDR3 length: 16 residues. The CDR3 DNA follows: TGTGCCAGTAGTCCTTTAGCGGGGGGCCCCTACAATGAGCAGTTCTTC. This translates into CASSPLAGGPYNEQFF.

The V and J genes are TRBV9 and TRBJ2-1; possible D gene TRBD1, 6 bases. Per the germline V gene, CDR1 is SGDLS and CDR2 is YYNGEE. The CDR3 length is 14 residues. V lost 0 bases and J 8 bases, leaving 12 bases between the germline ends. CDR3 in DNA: TGTGCCAGCAGCGTAGGGGCAGGGGTCGATGAGCAGTTCTTC. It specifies CASSVGAGVDEQFF.

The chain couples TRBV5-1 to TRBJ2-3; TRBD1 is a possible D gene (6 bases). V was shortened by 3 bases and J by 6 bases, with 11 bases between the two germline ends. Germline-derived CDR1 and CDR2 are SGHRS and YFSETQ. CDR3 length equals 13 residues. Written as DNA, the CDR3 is TGCGCCAGCAGCTCCCCAGACAGGGATACGCAGTATTTT. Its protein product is CASSSPDRDTQYF.

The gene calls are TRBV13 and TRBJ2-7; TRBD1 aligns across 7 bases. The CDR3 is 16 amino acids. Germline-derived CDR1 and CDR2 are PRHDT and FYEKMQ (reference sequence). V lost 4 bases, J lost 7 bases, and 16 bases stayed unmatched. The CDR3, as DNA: TGTGCCAGCAGCTCCTACCTGGACAGGTCACCTAGTGAGCAGTACTTC. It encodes CASSSYLDRSPSEQYF.

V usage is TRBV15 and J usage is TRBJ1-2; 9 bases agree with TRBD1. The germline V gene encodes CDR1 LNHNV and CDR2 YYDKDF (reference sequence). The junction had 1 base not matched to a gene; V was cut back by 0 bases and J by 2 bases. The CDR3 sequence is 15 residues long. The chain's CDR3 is CATSREGTGNYGYTF. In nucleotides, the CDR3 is TGTGCCACCAGCAGAGAGGGGACAGGGAACTATGGCTACACCTTC.